The 11 T cell receptor beta chains given below trace back to one sample, sequenced in a study of blood T cell repertoires in COVID-19. TCRdb's table, derived via immunoSEQ multiplex PCR, lists solely in-frame clones and lacks some. This sample carries around 210,000 clones, around 85% of them seen once, and the ten largest clones take 5% to 6.5%. Material: peripheral blood. Receptors were obtained from a man aged 45-65 years with COVID-19, enrolled during active disease.

The chain employs TRBV11-2 and TRBJ1-1, with D perhaps TRBD1 (6 bases). CDR1 is SGHAT and CDR2 is FQNNGV in the germline V gene. V lost 1 base and J 1 base, leaving 13 bases between the germline ends. The CDR3 spans 16 residues. The CDR3 nucleotides read TGTGCCAGCAGCTTAGCTCGGACAGTTTCGAACACTGAAGCTTTCTTT. Its protein product is CASSLARTVSNTEAFF.

This chain connects TRBV2 to TRBJ1-2; no definite D call. V gave up 9 bases and J gave up 6 bases, with 14 bases separating them. CDR3 length: 12 residues. Germline V gene data show CDR1 as SNHLY and CDR2 as FYNNEI. The CDR3 reads CARRGGSDGYTF. Written as DNA, the CDR3 is TGTGCCAGACGAGGAGGGAGTGATGGCTACACCTTC. Full variable domain (remainder filled in from reference TRBV2 and TRBJ1-2): EPEVTQTPSHQVTQMGQEVILRCVPISNHLYFYWYRQILGQKVEFLVSFYNNEISEKSEIFDDQFSVERPDGSNFTLKIRSTKLEDSAMYFCARRGGSDGYTFGSGTRLTVV.

The chain is built from TRBV7-6 and TRBJ1-6, with a tentative D call TRBD1 (5 bases). The CDR3 is made up of 17 amino acids. V shed 1 base and J shed 4 bases, with 14 bases lying between them. The germline V gene has CDR1 SGHVS and CDR2 FNYEAQ. CDR3 protein: CASSLVATVGYNSPLHF. DNA of the CDR3: TGTGCCAGCAGCTTAGTCGCGACAGTAGGATATAATTCACCCCTCCACTTT.

The chain has TRBV12-3 or TRBV12-4 and TRBJ2-7, with TRBD1 matching over 9 bases. The CDR3 consists of 13 residues. The V segment lost 6 bases and the J segment 6 bases; nucleotides outside the gene matches: 6. CDR3 residues: CASRTGTGREQYF. CDR3 sequence (DNA): TGTGCCAGCAGAACCGGGACAGGGCGCGAGCAGTACTTC.

The chain joins TRBV9 to TRBJ2-2, with D possibly being TRBD2 (6 bases). In germline, CDR1 is SGDLS, CDR2 YYNGEE. V lost 0 bases, J lost 3 bases, and 9 bases lay in between. This CDR3 region has 15 residues. The CDR3 DNA reads as TGTGCCAGCAGCGTAGACGCGGGGTACACCGGGGAGCTGTTTTTT. Residues: CASSVDAGYTGELFF.

This chain uses TRBV2 with TRBJ2-5; 9 bases align to TRBD2. The CDR3 runs to 16 residues. Trimming took 4 bases from V and 1 from J; bases not matched to a gene: 7. The V gene's germline CDR1 is SNHLY and CDR2 FYNNEI. The CDR3 spells CASSAMVAGAQETQYF. The CDR3 DNA sequence: TGTGCCAGCAGTGCCATGGTAGCGGGGGCCCAAGAGACCCAGTACTTC.

V is TRBV3-1 (or the pseudogene TRBV3-2) and J is TRBJ2-2; unclear D gene. Germline values: CDR1 LGHDT, CDR2 YNNKEL (reference sequence). The CDR3 sequence is 14 residues long. With 4 bases removed from V and 2 bases from J, the gap between germline ends came to 8 bases. CDR3 loop: CASSRDTNTGELFF. DNA of the CDR3: TGTGCCAGCAGCCGCGATACTAACACCGGGGAGCTGTTTTTT.

This chain joins TRBV3-1 (or the pseudogene TRBV3-2) and TRBJ2-7; no clear D gene. The CDR3 has 14 residues. V dropped 3 bases and J dropped 0 bases, with 9 bases sitting between them. Germline V CDR1 and CDR2: LGHDT, YNNKEL (reference sequence). The CDR3, as DNA: TGTGCCAGCAGCCAGCCCTCGCGCTCCTACGAGCAGTACTTC. Protein product: CASSQPSRSYEQYF.

V usage is TRBV7-8 and J usage is TRBJ2-7; 14 bases are a match to TRBD2. V lost 6 bases, J lost 4 bases, and 2 bases stayed unmatched. The germline gives CDR1 SGHVS, CDR2 FQNEAQ. CDR3 length: 14 residues. The CDR3, as DNA: TGTGCCAGCAGGGGGACTAGCGGGGGTTACGAGCAGTACTTC. Translating gives CASRGTSGGYEQYF.

This rearrangement joins TRBV12-3 or TRBV12-4 to TRBJ1-2, with D unclear. The CDR3 runs 12 residues. V lost 2 bases, J lost 8 bases, and 9 bases lay in between. The CDR3 sequence is CASSLNEGGYTF. The CDR3, as DNA: TGTGCCAGCAGTTTAAATGAGGGAGGCTACACCTTC.

The chain combines TRBV30 with TRBJ1-1; TRBD1 might be the D (6 bases). The CDR3 spans 14 residues. V dropped 3 bases and J dropped 0 bases, with 11 bases sitting between them. Germline V gene lookup returns CDR1 GTSNPN and CDR2 SVGIG (reference sequence). CDR3 sequence reads: CAWSEGVMNTEAFF. In nucleotides, the CDR3 is TGTGCCTGGAGCGAGGGGGTCATGAACACTGAAGCTTTCTTT. The whole variable domain, filled in from reference TRBV30 and TRBJ1-1, reads SQTIHQWPATLVQPVGSPLSLECTVEGTSNPNLYWYRQAAGRGLQLLFYSVGIGQISSEVPQNLSASRPQDRQFILSSKKLLLSDSGFYLCAWSEGVMNTEAFFGQGTRLTVV.